The sequence of this T cell receptor beta chain was determined in a study of blood T cell repertoires in COVID-19. Study context: Sites across the United States, Italy and Spain contributed samples from acute and convalescent COVID-19. T cells, B-cell-depleted T cells, or PBMCs supplied cDNA or gDNA.

The germline V gene encodes CDR1 SGDLS and CDR2 YYNGEE. The V segment lost 0 bases and the J segment 10 bases; nucleotides outside the gene matches: 4. The CDR3 is 14 amino acids. In the authors' methods: Cell counts per sample came from amplifying reference gene primers. The method was immunoSEQ multiplex PCR; TCRdb's version includes in-frame clones alone and lacks a portion of them. V and J calls and clone size come straight from that table; D and trimming were deduced from the DNA. Among 210,000 or so clones, 70% to 90% were seen once, and the ten largest hold about an eighth. The gene calls are TRBV9 and TRBJ2-1; 10 bases agree with TRBD2. This TCR was sampled from a woman younger than 35 who had recovered from COVID-19. The sample taken for sequencing was peripheral blood. CDR3 nucleotide sequence: TGTGCCAGCAGCGTAGACACTAGCGGGACCGAGCAGTTCTTC. It translates to CASSVDTSGTEQFF.